A selection of T cell receptor beta chains follows, all from one sample in a study of blood T cell repertoires in COVID-19. This table comes from immunoSEQ multiplex PCR, and its TCRdb copy is limited to in-frame clones, with some not included. The data hold about 190,000 clones, with 90% observed a single time. Sequences were obtained from peripheral blood. These receptors originate from a man aged 45-65 years with acute or convalescent COVID-19. CDR3s include the opening cysteine and the closing phenylalanine or tryptophan.

v_call	cdr3_aa
TRBV11-1	CASSDGTSAYNEQFF
TRBV29-1	CSVVRGNTEAFF
TRBV6-2/TRBV6-3	CASSYTRVISPLHF
TRBV10-3	CAISRGTADEQFF
TRBV18	CASSPEALELFF
TRBV5-1	CASSAGQGGQPQHF
TRBV5-6	CASSLRGISPLHF
TRBV6-2/TRBV6-3	CASSSGQGTGELFF
TRBV7-9	CASSLGGKGQPQHF
TRBV5-6	CASSFAGQGFEKLFF
TRBV3-1/TRBV3-2	CASSHSSSGGLFF
TRBV6-5	CASSYSLAGSYEQYF
TRBV6-6	CASSYSPPTGGTEAFF
TRBV2	CASSDWDRGYQETQYF
TRBV18	CASSPTRSSYNEQFF
TRBV5-1	CASSLVLSTGANVLTF
TRBV9	CASSVGRGGINEKLFF
TRBV7-6	CASSAPTRGQGETQYF
TRBV6-6	CASSTSWGGQETQYF
TRBV7-8	CASSLGTSTDAYNEQFF
TRBV4-2	CASSAGEKETQYF
TRBV10-2	CASSESKLAGVDTQYF
TRBV5-1	CASSAGRGPYNEQFF
TRBV5-4	CASSLGGSMANEQFF
TRBV19	CASSSSGRVPTGELFF
TRBV6-5	CASSYSGTGSQPQHF
TRBV3-1/TRBV3-2	CASEARGGDTEAFF
TRBV18	CASSSGYTGELFF
TRBV18	CASSEGGNTEAFF
TRBV4-1	CASSQTGTGNQPQHF
TRBV13	CASSARGWGYTF
TRBV2	CASRMGLAGGANVLTF
TRBV11-2	CASSLKASGSYEQYF
TRBV2	CASRPSTGGGSPLHF
TRBV30	CAWTPGQGAGEPQHF
TRBV20-1	CSASSSSDLWSDTQYF
TRBV2	CASSEAPREQFF
TRBV28	CASSLSGVSGRRTGELFF
TRBV6-6	CASSLYDSYNEQFF
TRBV11-1	CASSPRIAEQETQYF
TRBV19	CASSIRQGASGNTIYF
TRBV3-1/TRBV3-2	CASSPTAEDTQYF
TRBV7-9	CASSQKGTSGMGEQYF
TRBV15	CATSRDSSGNTGELFF
TRBV7-9	CASSSGQGPYNSPLHF
TRBV12-3/TRBV12-4	CASSFSGSPLHF
TRBV7-2	CASSLGGGHTDTQYF
TRBV19	CASSPSMTEAFF